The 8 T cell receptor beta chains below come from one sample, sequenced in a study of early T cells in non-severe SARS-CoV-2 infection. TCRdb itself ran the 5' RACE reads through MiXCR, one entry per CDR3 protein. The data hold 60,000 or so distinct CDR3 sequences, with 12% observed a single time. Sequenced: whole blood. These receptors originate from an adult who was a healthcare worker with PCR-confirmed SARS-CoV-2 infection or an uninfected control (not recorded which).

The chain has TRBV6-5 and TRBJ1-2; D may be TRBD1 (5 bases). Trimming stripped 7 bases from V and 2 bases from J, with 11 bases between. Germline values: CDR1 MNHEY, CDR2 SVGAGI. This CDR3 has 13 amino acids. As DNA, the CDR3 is TGTGCCAGCACAAAGACAGTAAACTATGGCTACACCTTC. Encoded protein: CASTKTVNYGYTF.

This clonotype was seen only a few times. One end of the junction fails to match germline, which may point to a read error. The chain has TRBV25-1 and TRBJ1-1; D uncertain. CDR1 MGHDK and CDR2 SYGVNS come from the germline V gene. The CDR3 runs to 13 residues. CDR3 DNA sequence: TGTGCCAGCAGTGAATCTGGGAACGCTGAAGCTTTCTTT. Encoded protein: CASSESGNAEAFF.

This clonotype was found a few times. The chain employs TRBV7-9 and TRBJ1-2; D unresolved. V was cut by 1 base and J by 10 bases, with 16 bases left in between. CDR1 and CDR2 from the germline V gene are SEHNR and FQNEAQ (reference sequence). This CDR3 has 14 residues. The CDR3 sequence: CASSLGTAVRPYTF. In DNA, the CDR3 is TGTGCCAGCAGCTTAGGTACTGCAGTCAGACCCTACACCTTC. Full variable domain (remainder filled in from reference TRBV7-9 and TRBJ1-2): DTGVSQNPRHKITKRGQNVTFRCDPISEHNRLYWYRQTLGQGPEFLTYFQNEAQLEKSRLLSDRFSAERPKGSFSTLEIQRTEQGDSAMYLCASSLGTAVRPYTFGSGTRLTVV.

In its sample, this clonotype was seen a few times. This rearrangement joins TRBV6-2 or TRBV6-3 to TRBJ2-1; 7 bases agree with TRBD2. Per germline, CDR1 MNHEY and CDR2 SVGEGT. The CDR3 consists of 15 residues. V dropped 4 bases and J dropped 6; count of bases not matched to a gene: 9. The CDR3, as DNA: TGTGCCAGCAGTTGGGGAGGACTAGGAAGCAATGAGCAGTTCTTC. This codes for CASSWGGLGSNEQFF.

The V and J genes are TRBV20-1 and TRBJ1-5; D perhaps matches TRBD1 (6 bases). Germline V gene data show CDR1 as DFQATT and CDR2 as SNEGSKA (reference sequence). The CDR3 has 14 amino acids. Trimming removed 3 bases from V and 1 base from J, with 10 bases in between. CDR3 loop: CSASLQGSNQPQHF. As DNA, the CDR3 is TGCAGTGCTAGTTTACAGGGAAGCAATCAGCCCCAGCATTTT.

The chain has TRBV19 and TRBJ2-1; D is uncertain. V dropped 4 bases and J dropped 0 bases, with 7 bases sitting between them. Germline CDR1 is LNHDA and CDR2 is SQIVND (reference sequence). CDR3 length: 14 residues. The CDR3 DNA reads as TGTGCCAGTAGTAGCCTGAGCTCCTACAATGAGCAGTTCTTC. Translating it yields CASSSLSSYNEQFF.

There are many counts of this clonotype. This CDR3 is CASSGQRNTEAFF. CDR3 in DNA: TGCGCCAGCAGTGGACAGAGGAACACTGAAGCTTTCTTT. The chain links TRBV10-1 to TRBJ1-1, with TRBD1 as a possible D gene (5 bases). Per germline, CDR1 WNHNN and CDR2 SYGVQD (reference sequence). CDR3 length: 13 residues. Trimming shortened V by 4 bases and J by 1 base, and 7 bases separated the two germline ends.

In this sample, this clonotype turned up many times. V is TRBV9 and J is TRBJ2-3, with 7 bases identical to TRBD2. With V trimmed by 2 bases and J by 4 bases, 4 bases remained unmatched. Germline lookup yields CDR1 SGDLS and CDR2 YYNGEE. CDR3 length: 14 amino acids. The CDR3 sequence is CASSVAGVADTQYF. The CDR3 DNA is TGTGCCAGCAGCGTCGCGGGGGTGGCAGATACGCAGTATTTT.